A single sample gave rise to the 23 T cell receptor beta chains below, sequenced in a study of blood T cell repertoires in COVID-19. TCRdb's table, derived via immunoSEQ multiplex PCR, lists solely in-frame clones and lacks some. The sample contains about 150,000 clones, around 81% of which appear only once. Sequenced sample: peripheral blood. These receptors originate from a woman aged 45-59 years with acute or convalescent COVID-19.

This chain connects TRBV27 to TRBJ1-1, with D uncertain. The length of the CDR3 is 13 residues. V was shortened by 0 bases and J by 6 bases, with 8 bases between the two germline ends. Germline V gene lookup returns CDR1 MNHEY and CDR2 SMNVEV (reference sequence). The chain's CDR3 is CASSLSITSEAFF. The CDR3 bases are TGTGCCAGCAGTTTATCGATCACATCTGAAGCTTTCTTT.

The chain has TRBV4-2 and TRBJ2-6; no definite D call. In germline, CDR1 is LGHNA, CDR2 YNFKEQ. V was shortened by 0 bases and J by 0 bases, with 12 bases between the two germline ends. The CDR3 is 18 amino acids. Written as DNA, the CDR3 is TGTGCCAGCAGCCAAGAGCGAACAGCCAACTCTGGGGCCAACGTCCTGACTTTC. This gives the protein CASSQERTANSGANVLTF.

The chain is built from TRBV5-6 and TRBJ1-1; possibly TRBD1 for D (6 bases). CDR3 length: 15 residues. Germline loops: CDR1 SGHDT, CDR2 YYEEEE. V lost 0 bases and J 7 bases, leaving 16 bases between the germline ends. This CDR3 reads CASSLGVTGQGEAFF. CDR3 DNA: TGTGCCAGCAGCTTGGGAGTGACAGGCCAAGGTGAAGCTTTCTTT.

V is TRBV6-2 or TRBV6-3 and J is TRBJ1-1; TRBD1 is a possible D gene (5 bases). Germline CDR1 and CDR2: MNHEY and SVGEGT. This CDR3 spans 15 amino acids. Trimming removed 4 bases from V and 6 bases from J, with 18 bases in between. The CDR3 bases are TGTGCCAGCAGTTTGGGGGGGGTGGTTAAATCTGAAGCTTTCTTT. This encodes CASSLGGVVKSEAFF.

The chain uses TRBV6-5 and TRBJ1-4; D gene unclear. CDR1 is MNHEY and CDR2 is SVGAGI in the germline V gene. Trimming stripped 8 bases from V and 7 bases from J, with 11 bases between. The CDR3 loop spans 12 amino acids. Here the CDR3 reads CASCVTPEKLFF. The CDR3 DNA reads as TGTGCCAGCTGCGTTACCCCTGAAAAACTGTTTTTT.

In DNA, the CDR3 is TGTGCTAGACCCCCAGGGAGCAATCAGCCCCAGCATTTT. Residues: CARPPGSNQPQHF. The genes are TRBV12-5 and TRBJ1-5; D may be TRBD1 (5 bases). Germline assignment: CDR1 LGHNT and CDR2 FRNRAP. This CDR3 contains 13 residues. Trimming took 9 bases from V and 1 from J, leaving 10 bases between them.

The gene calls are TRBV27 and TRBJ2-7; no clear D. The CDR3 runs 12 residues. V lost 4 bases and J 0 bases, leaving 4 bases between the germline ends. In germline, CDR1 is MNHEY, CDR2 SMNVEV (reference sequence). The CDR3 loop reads CASSSGSYEQYF. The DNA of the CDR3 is TGTGCCAGCAGTTCAGGCTCCTACGAGCAGTACTTC.

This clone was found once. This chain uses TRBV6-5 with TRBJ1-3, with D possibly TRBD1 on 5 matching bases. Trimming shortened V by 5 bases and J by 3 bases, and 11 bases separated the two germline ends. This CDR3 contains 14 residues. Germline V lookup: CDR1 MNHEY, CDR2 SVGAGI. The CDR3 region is CASSRGTHGNTIYF. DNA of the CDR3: TGTGCCAGCAGTCGCGGGACCCATGGAAACACCATATATTTT.

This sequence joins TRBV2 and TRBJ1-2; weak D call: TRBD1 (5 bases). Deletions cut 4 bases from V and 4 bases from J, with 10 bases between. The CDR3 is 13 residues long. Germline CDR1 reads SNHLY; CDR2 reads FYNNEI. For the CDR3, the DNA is TGTGCCAGCAGTGGAACAGGAGCCTATGGCTACACCTTC. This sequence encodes CASSGTGAYGYTF. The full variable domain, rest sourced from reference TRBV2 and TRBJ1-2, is EPEVTQTPSHQVTQMGQEVILRCVPISNHLYFYWYRQILGQKVEFLVSFYNNEISEKSEIFDDQFSVERPDGSNFTLKIRSTKLEDSAMYFCASSGTGAYGYTFGSGTRLTVV.

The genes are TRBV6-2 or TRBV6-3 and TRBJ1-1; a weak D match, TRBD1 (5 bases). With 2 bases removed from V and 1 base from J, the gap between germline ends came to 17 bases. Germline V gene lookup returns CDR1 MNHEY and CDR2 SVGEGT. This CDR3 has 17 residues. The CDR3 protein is CASSYPSGGVTNTEAFF. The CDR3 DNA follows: TGTGCCAGCAGTTACCCTAGCGGAGGGGTCACGAACACTGAAGCTTTCTTT.

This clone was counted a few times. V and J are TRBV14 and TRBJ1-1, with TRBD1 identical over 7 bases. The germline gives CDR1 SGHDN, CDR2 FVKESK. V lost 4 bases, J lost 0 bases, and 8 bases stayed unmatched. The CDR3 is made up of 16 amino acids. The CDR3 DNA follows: TGTGCCAGCAGCCCCATACAGGGGTCAATGAACACTGAAGCTTTCTTT. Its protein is CASSPIQGSMNTEAFF.

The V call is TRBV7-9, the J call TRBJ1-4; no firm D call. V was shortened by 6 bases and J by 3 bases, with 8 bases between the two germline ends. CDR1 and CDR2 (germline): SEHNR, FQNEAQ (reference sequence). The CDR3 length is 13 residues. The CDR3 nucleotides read TGTGCCAGCAGACGGGGTTCTAATGAAAAACTGTTTTTT. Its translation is CASRRGSNEKLFF.

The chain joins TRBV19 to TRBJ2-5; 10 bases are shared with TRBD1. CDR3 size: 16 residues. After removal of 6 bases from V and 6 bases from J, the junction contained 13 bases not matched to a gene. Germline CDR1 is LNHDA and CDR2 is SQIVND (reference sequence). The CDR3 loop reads CASRSLDRGDVQTQYF. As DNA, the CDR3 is TGTGCCAGTAGATCTCTGGACAGGGGGGACGTGCAGACCCAGTACTTC.

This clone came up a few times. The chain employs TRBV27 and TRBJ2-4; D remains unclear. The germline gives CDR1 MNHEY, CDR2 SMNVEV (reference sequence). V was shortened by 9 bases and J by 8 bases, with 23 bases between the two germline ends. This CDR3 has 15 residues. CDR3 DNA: TGTGCCAGTAGAGGTTGGAACGGAAACGGAGACATTCAGTACTTC. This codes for CASRGWNGNGDIQYF.

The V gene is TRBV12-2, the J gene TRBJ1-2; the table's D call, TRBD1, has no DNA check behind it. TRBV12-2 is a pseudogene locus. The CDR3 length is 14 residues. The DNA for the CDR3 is TGTGCAAGTCGCGCATACAGGCTTACCTATGGCTACACCTTC. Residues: CASRAYRLTYGYTF.

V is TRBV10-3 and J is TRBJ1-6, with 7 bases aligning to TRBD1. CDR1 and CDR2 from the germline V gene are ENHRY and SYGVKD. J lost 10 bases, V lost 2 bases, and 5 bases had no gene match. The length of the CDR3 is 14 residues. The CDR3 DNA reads TGTGCCATCAGTGAGAATGGACAGGACTCACCCCTCCACTTT. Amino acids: CAISENGQDSPLHF.

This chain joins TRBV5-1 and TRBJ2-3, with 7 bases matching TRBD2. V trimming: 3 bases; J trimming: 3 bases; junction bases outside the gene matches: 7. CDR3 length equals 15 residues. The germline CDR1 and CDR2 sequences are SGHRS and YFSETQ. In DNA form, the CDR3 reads TGCGCCAGCAGCTCTGAGGGGAGGGATACAGATACGCAGTATTTT. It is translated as CASSSEGRDTDTQYF.

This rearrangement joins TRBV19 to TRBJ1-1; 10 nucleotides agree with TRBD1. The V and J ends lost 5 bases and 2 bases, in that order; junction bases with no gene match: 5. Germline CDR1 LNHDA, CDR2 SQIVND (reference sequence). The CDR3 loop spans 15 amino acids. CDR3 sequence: CASSPRTGGNTEAFF. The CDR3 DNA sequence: TGTGCCAGTAGTCCGAGGACAGGGGGAAACACTGAAGCTTTCTTT.

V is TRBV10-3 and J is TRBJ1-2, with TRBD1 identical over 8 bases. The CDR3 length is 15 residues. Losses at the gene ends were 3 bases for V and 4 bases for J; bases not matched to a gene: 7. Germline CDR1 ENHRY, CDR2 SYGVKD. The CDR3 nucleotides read TGTGCCATCAGTGAAACCGGGACAGGAGGCTATGGCTACACCTTC. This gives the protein CAISETGTGGYGYTF.

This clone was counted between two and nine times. CDR3 loop: CASSQDPPTGQGNNQPQHF. The CDR3 region has the DNA TGTGCCAGCAGCCAAGATCCCCCAACGGGACAGGGAAACAATCAGCCCCAGCATTTT. This rearrangement joins TRBV4-2 to TRBJ1-5, with 9 bases identical to TRBD1. CDR3 size: 19 residues. Germline lookup yields CDR1 LGHNA and CDR2 YNFKEQ. Trimming at V came to 0 bases and at J to 3 bases, leaving 12 bases not matched to a gene.

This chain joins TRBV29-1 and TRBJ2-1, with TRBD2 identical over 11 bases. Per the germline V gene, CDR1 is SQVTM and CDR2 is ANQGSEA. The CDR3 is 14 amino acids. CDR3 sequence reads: CTATLAGEWDEQFF. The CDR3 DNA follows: TGCACCGCAACACTAGCGGGGGAATGGGATGAGCAGTTCTTC.

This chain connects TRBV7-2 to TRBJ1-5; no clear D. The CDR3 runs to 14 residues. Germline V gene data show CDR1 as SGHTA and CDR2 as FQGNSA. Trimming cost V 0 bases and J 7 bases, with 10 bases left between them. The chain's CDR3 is CASSLAGPGQPQHF. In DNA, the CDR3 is TGTGCCAGCAGCTTAGCTGGGCCCGGCCAGCCCCAGCATTTT.

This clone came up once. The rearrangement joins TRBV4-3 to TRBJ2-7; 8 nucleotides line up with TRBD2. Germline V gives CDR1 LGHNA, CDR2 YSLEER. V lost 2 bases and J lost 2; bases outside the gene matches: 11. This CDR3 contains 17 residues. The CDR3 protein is CASSQSPLADFPYEQYF. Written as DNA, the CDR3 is TGCGCCAGCAGCCAATCCCCACTAGCGGACTTTCCCTACGAGCAGTACTTC.